This TCR beta chain originates from a study of beta chain features in type 1 diabetes. The CDR3 is made up of 15 amino acids. The V and J ends lost 6 bases and 5 bases, in that order; junction bases with no gene match: 8. The germline V gene encodes CDR1 MDHEN and CDR2 SYDVKM. The investigators reverse transcribed all of the isolated RNA, so they sequenced expressed TCRB transcripts. The protocol was immunoSEQ multiplex PCR, while the TCRdb copy is restricted to in-frame clones and leaves out a portion. The table has about 360,000 clones, around 12% seen once. Source material: naive CD4+ T cells from blood. This TCR derives from a young man in good health. The rearrangement uses TRBV28 and TRBJ2-1, with 9 bases aligning to TRBD1. The CDR3 spells CASSPGGTGNNEQFF. The CDR3 nucleotides read TGTGCCAGCAGCCCCGGGGGGACAGGGAACAATGAGCAGTTCTTC.